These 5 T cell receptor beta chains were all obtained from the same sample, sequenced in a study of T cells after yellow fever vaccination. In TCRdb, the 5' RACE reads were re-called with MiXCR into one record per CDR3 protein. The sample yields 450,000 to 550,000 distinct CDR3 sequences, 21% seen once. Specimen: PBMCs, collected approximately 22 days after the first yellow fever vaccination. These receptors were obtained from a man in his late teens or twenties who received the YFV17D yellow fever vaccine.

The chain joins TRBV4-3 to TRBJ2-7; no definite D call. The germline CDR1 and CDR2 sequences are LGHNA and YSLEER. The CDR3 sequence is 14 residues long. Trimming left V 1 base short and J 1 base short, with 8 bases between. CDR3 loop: CASSQGRPSYEQYF. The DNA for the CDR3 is TGCGCCAGCAGCCAAGGTAGACCGTCCTACGAGCAGTACTTC.

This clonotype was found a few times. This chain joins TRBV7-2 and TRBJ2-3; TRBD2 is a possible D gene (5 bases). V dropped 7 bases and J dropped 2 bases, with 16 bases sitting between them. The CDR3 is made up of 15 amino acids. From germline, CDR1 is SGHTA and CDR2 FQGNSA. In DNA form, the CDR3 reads TGTGCCAGCACCTTTAGAGGGCAGGCCACAGATACGCAGTATTTT. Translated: CASTFRGQATDTQYF.

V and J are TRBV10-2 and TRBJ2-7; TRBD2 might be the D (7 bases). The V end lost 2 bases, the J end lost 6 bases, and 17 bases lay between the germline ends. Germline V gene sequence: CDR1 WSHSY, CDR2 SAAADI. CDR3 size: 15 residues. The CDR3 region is CASSEGSAGALEQYF. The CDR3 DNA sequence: TGCGCCAGCAGTGAGGGTAGCGCGGGGGCCCTCGAGCAGTACTTC.

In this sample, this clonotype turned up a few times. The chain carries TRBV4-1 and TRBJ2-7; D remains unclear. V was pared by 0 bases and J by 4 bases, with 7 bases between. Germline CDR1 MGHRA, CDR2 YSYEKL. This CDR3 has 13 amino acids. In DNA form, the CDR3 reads TGCGCCAGCAGCCAAGAATTGAGATACGAGCAGTACGTC. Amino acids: CASSQELRYEQYV.

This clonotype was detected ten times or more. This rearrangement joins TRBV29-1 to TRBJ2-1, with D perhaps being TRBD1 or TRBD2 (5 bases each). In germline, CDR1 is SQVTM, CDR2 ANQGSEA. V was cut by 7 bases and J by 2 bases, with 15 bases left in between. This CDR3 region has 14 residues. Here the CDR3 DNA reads TGCAGCGCTGGAAGGGACGATCCCTACAATGAGCAGTTCTTC. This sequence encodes CSAGRDDPYNEQFF.